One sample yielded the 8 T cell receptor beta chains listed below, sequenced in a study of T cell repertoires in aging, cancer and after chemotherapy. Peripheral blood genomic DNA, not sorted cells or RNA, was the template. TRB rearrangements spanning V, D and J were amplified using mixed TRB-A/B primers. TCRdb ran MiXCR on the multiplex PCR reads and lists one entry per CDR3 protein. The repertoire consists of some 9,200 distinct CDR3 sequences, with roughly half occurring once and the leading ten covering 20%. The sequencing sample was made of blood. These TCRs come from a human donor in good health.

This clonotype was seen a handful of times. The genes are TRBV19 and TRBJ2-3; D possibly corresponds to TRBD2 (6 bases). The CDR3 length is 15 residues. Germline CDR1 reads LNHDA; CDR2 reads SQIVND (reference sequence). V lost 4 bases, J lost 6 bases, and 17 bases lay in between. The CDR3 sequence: CASSRPGLGRDTQYF. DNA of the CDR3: TGTGCCAGTAGTAGACCGGGACTGGGACGGGATACGCAGTATTTT.

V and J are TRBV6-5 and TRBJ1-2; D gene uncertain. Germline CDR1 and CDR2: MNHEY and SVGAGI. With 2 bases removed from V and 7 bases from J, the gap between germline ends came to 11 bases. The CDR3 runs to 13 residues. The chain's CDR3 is CASSYGEFGGYTF. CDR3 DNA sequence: TGTGCCAGCAGTTACGGGGAATTCGGTGGCTACACCTTC.

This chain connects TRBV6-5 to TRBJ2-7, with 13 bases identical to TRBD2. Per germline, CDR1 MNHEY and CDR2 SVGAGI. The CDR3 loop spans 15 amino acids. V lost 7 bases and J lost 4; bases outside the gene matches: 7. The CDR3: CASTTSGGGIYEQYF. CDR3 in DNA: TGTGCCAGCACCACTAGCGGGGGGGGAATATACGAGCAGTACTTC.

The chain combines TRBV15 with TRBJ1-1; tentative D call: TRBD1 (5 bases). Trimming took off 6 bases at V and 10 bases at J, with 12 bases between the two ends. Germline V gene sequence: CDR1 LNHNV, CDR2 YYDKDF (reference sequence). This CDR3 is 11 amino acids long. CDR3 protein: CATSQGDRAFF. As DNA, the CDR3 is TGTGCCACCAGTCAGGGAGATCGAGCTTTCTTT. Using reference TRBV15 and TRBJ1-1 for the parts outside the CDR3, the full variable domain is DAMVIQNPRYQVTQFGKPVTLSCSQTLNHNVMYWYQQKSSQAPKLLFHYYDKDFNNEADTPDNFQSRRPNTSFCFLDIRSPGLGDTAMYLCATSQGDRAFFGQGTRLTVV.

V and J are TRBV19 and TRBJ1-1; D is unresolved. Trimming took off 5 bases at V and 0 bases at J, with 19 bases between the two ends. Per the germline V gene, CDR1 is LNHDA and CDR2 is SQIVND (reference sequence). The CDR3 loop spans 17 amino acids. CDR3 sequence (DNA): TGTGCCAGTAGTTCTAAAGGGCGGGTCATAATGAACACTGAAGCTTTCTTT. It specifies CASSSKGRVIMNTEAFF.

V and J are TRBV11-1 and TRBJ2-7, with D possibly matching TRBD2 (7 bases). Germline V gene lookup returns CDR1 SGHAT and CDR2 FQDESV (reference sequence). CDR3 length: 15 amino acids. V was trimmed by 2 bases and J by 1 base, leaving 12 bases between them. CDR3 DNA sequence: TGTGCCAGCAGCTTAATTAGGGGGGGGTCCTACGAGCAGTACTTC. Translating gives CASSLIRGGSYEQYF. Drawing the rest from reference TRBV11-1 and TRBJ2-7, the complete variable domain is EAEVAQSPRYKITEKSQAVAFWCDPISGHATLYWYRQILGQGPELLVQFQDESVVDDSQLPKDRFSAERLKGVDSTLKIQPAELGDSAMYLCASSLIRGGSYEQYFGPGTRLTVT.

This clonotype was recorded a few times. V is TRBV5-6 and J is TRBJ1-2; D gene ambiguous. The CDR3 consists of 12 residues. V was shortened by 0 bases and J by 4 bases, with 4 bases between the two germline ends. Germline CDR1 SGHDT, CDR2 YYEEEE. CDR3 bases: TGTGCCAGCAGCTTGGCCACCTATGGCTACACCTTC. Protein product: CASSLATYGYTF.

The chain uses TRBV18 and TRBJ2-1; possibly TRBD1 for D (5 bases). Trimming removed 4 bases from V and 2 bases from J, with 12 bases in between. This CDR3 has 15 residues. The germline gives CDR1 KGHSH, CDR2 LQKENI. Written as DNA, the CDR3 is TGTGCCAGCTCACTCAATGCAGGGCCCTACAATGAGCAGTTCTTC. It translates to CASSLNAGPYNEQFF.